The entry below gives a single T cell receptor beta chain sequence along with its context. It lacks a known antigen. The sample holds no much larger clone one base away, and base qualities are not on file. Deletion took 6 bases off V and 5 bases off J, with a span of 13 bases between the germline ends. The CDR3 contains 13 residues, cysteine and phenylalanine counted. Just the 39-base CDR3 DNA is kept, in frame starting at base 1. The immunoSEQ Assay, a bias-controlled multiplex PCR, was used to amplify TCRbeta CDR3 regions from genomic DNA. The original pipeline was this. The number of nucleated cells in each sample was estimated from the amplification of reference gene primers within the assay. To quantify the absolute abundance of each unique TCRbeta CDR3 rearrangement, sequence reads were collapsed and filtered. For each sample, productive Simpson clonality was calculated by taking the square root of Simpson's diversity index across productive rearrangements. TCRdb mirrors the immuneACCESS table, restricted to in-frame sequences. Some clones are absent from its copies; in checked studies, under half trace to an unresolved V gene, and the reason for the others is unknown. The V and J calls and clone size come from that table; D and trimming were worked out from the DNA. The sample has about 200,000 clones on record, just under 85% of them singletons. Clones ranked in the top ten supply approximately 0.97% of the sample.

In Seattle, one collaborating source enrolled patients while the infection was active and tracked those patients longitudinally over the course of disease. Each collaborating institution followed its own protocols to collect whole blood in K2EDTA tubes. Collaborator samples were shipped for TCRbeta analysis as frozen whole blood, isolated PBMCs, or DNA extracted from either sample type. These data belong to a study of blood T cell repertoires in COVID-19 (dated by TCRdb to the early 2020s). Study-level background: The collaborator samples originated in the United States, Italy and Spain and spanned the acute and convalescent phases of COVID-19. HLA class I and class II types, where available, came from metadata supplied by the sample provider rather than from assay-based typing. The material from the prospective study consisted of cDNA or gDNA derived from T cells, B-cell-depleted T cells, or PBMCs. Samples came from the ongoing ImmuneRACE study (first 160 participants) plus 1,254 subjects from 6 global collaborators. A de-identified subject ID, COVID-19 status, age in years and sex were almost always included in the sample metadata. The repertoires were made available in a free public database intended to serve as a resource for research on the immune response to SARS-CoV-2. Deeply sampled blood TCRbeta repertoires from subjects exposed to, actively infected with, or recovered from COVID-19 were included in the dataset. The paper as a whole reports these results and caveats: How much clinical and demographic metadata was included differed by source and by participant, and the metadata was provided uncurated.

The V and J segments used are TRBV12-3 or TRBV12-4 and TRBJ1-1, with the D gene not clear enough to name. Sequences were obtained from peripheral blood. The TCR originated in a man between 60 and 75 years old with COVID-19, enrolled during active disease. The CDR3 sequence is CASRTGIRTEAFF. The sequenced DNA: TGTGCCAGCAGGACGGGGATACGGACTGAAGCTTTCTTT.